This T cell receptor beta chain originates from a study of blood T cell repertoires in COVID-19. This CDR3 has 13 amino acids. Germline V gives CDR1 SGHTA, CDR2 FQGTGA. V lost 5 bases to trimming and J lost 5 bases, with 12 bases between them. This clone was observed once. Measured with immunoSEQ multiplex PCR; TCRdb has only the in-frame clones, and not every one. The data contain 50,000 to 70,000 clones, approximately 90% of them singletons. J is TRBJ1-1 and V is TRBV7-3; D is undetermined. Sequencing input: peripheral blood. The sequence was collected from a woman in her seventies with active COVID-19. CDR3 nucleotide sequence: TGTGCCAGCAGCGCACAACGGGGAACTGAAGCTTTCTTT. This sequence encodes CASSAQRGTEAFF. Full variable domain (missing parts from reference TRBV7-3 and TRBJ1-1): GAGVSQTPSNKVTEKGKYVELRCDPISGHTALYWYRQSLGQGPEFLIYFQGTGAADDSGLPNDRFFAVRPEGSVSTLKIQRTERGDSAVYLCASSAQRGTEAFFGQGTRLTVV.